These 30 T cell receptor beta chains share one sample of origin, sequenced in a study of CD8 T cells in Susac syndrome. After extraction with the RNeasy kit, roughly 0.5 to 1 ug of the RNA was reverse transcribed using random hexamers. MiXCR was run by TCRdb on the immunoSEQ multiplex PCR reads, yielding one entry per CDR3 protein. The repertoire holds about 440,000 distinct CDR3 sequences, with about 85% as singletons. The sequencing input was CD8+ T cells from PBMCs. These receptors originate from a human donor with multiple sclerosis.

CDR3 loop: CASSMDRFGTGELFF. In nucleotides, the CDR3 is TGCGCCAGCAGTATGGACAGGTTTGGCACCGGGGAGCTGTTTTTT. This chain uses TRBV4-1 with TRBJ2-2, with 7 bases lining up with TRBD1. This CDR3 region has 15 residues. Germline CDR1 MGHRA, CDR2 YSYEKL. Trimming removed 6 bases from V and 4 bases from J; junction bases left unmatched: 8.

J is TRBJ2-1 and V is TRBV11-3; D remains ambiguous. Trimming pared 2 bases from V and 0 bases from J, leaving 11 bases between. The CDR3 totals 16 residues. Germline CDR1 is SGHNT and CDR2 is YENEEA. Written as DNA, the CDR3 is TGTGCCAGCAGCTTACAGCGAGCCGACTCCTACAATGAGCAGTTCTTC. Its translation is CASSLQRADSYNEQFF.

Only one count was recorded for this clonotype. The chain is built from TRBV27 and TRBJ2-1; a possible D gene is TRBD2 (5 bases). The germline CDR1 and CDR2 sequences are MNHEY and SMNVEV (reference sequence). CDR3 length: 11 residues. V was pared by 11 bases and J by 7 bases, with 12 bases between. In DNA form, the CDR3 reads TGTGCCGCCGCTAGCTGGAATGAGCAGTTCTTC. This codes for CAAASWNEQFF.

This chain joins TRBV5-1 and TRBJ2-5; TRBD2 is a possible D gene (6 bases). Germline assignment: CDR1 SGHRS and CDR2 YFSETQ. Deletions cut 4 bases from V and 2 bases from J, with 12 bases between. The CDR3 extends over 14 amino acids. The CDR3 DNA follows: TGCGCCAGCAGCCTCACTAGCTATCAAGAGACCCAGTACTTC. This codes for CASSLTSYQETQYF.

The chain recombines TRBV6-4 with TRBJ2-7; D is ambiguous. Looked up from germline, CDR1 is MRHNA and CDR2 is SNTAGT. This CDR3 contains 18 residues. V was shortened by 4 bases and J by 4 bases, with 26 bases between the two germline ends. The CDR3 is CASSVPFRLEGREYEQYF. The CDR3 DNA reads as TGTGCCAGCAGTGTCCCATTCAGGTTGGAAGGAAGGGAATACGAGCAGTACTTC.

The chain links TRBV7-9 to TRBJ1-1; D call uncertain. Between the trimmed V and J ends, which lost 5 bases and 4 bases, there was a span of 8 bases. Per the germline V gene, CDR1 is SEHNR and CDR2 is FQNEAQ (reference sequence). There are 12 residues in the CDR3. In DNA form, the CDR3 reads TGTGCCAGCAGCCCGTTCGTCACTGAAGCTTTCTTT. Translation gives CASSPFVTEAFF.

The V call is TRBV20-1, the J call TRBJ2-7, with 7 positions matching TRBD1. The CDR3 spans 13 residues. The ends lost 5 bases at V and 3 bases at J; junction bases unmatched: 7. Germline-derived CDR1 and CDR2 are DFQATT and SNEGSKA (reference sequence). The CDR3 DNA sequence: TGCAGTGCTCGAGTTACAGGGGTCTACGAGCAGTACTTC. It yields the protein CSARVTGVYEQYF.

A word on this clonotype: The junction differs from germline at one of its ends, possibly a read error. V is TRBV10-2 and J is TRBJ2-7, with 7 nucleotides matching TRBD2. Per germline, CDR1 WSHSY and CDR2 SAAADI. The CDR3 is 13 residues long. The CDR3 nucleotides read TGCGCCAGCAGTGATAGCGGGTCCTACGAGCGGTACTTC. Translated: CASSDSGSYERYF.

The chain has TRBV7-8 and TRBJ1-5; D not certain. Germline loops: CDR1 SGHVS, CDR2 FQNEAQ. This CDR3 contains 17 residues. The V end was cut by 5 bases, the J end by 5 bases, with 22 bases between. The CDR3 DNA follows: TGTGCCAGCAGCCTCGACACATCCGAATATTTCGATCAGCCCCAGCATTTT. Translating it yields CASSLDTSEYFDQPQHF.

The chain is built from TRBV4-1 and TRBJ2-7; 11 bases align to TRBD1. The ends lost 1 base at V and 0 bases at J; junction bases unmatched: 8. This CDR3 contains 18 residues. Germline V lookup: CDR1 MGHRA, CDR2 YSYEKL. In nucleotides, the CDR3 is TGCGCCAGCAGCCAAGCATTCCGGGACAGGGGGGCCTCCTACGAGCAGTACTTC. Its protein is CASSQAFRDRGASYEQYF.

J is TRBJ1-5 and V is TRBV5-1; D is uncertain. Deletions cut 0 bases from V and 6 bases from J, with 7 bases between. This CDR3 spans 13 amino acids. Germline V gene sequence: CDR1 SGHRS, CDR2 YFSETQ. The CDR3 sequence: CASSLDWGQPQHF. The CDR3 DNA is TGCGCCAGCAGCTTGGATTGGGGTCAGCCCCAGCATTTT.

The V gene is TRBV20-1, the J gene TRBJ1-1; no firm D call. The CDR3 runs to 15 residues. The germline V and J ends were trimmed by 0 bases and 3 bases, with 14 bases remaining between them. Per germline, CDR1 DFQATT and CDR2 SNEGSKA (reference sequence). CDR3 sequence (DNA): TGCAGTGCTAGAGACCTCTTGGACGTGGACACTGAAGCTTTCTTT. It codes for CSARDLLDVDTEAFF.

The rearrangement links TRBV11-1 to TRBJ2-7; possibly TRBD2 for D (6 bases). V lost 2 bases and J 0 bases, leaving 11 bases between the germline ends. CDR1 and CDR2 (germline): SGHAT, FQDESV (reference sequence). This CDR3 contains 15 residues. CDR3 DNA: TGTGCCAGCAGCTTACGTCTAGCGCACTCCTACGAGCAGTACTTC. Amino acids: CASSLRLAHSYEQYF.

The chain links TRBV29-1 to TRBJ2-3; D call uncertain. This CDR3 contains 14 residues. With 2 bases removed from V and 6 bases from J, the gap between germline ends came to 15 bases. Looked up from germline, CDR1 is SQVTM and CDR2 is ANQGSEA. The DNA for the CDR3 is TGCAGCGTTGAACCCGAGGACGGAAGGGATACGCAGTATTTT. It is translated as CSVEPEDGRDTQYF.

The CDR3 sequence is CASSYVRANTGELFF. The CDR3 DNA reads as TGTGCCAGCAGTTATGTCAGAGCGAACACCGGGGAGCTGTTTTTT. The gene calls are TRBV6-5 and TRBJ2-2; no firm D call. In germline, CDR1 is MNHEY, CDR2 SVGAGI. The CDR3 covers 15 residues. The V end was cut by 3 bases, the J end by 0 bases, with 8 bases between.

The rearrangement joins TRBV30 to TRBJ1-5; D gene uncertain. The germline V and J ends were trimmed by 1 base and 1 base, with 11 bases remaining between them. CDR1 GTSNPN and CDR2 SVGIG come from the germline V gene (reference sequence). CDR3 length: 15 amino acids. Here the CDR3 reads CAWSETSRSNQPQHF. The CDR3 DNA is TGTGCCTGGAGTGAGACAAGTAGAAGCAATCAGCCCCAGCATTTT.

On this clonotype: The junction departs from germline at one end; a sequencing error may be responsible. The V gene is TRBV10-2, the J gene TRBJ1-3; no firm D call. This CDR3 has 17 residues. The germline CDR1 and CDR2 sequences are WSHSY and SAAADI. The DNA for the CDR3 is TGCGCTAGCACCCCCCTCGGCGCGGCCGGCTCTGGAAACACCATATATTTT. Encoded protein: CASTPLGAAGSGNTIYF.

CDR3 DNA: TGTGCCAGCAGTTTTATTGCAGGTGGTTACGGCTACACCTTC. Translation: CASSFIAGGYGYTF. The chain has TRBV28 and TRBJ1-2; the D is unclear. Germline V gives CDR1 MDHEN, CDR2 SYDVKM. Trimming removed 3 bases at V and 8 bases at J, with 16 bases between. The CDR3 extends over 14 amino acids.

This clonotype appeared a single time. V and J are TRBV4-1 and TRBJ2-2; D possibly corresponds to TRBD1 (6 bases). CDR1 MGHRA and CDR2 YSYEKL come from the germline V gene. The V end was cut by 0 bases, the J end by 1 base, with 9 bases between. This CDR3 contains 16 residues. CDR3 sequence: CASSQDWTENTGELFF. The CDR3 DNA reads as TGCGCCAGCAGCCAAGATTGGACAGAGAACACCGGGGAGCTGTTTTTT.

V usage is TRBV7-6 and J usage is TRBJ1-1, with TRBD1 matching 7 bases. Germline-derived CDR1 and CDR2 are SGHVS and FNYEAQ. Losses at the gene ends were 3 bases for V and 4 bases for J; bases not matched to a gene: 5. This CDR3 has 14 amino acids. In DNA form, the CDR3 reads TGTGCCAGCAGCTTGGGGACAGTCCTCACTGAAGCTTTCTTT. It codes for CASSLGTVLTEAFF.

J is TRBJ2-7 and V is TRBV29-1; D assignment may be TRBD1 or TRBD2 (5 bases each). Looked up from germline, CDR1 is SQVTM and CDR2 is ANQGSEA. The CDR3 sequence is 13 residues long. Trimming cost V 4 bases and J 3 bases, with 13 bases left between them. This chain's CDR3 is CSVVVEGNYEQYF. CDR3 bases: TGCAGCGTTGTGGTTGAGGGGAACTACGAGCAGTACTTC.

V and J are TRBV15 and TRBJ1-1, with D perhaps TRBD1 (6 bases). Germline V CDR1 and CDR2: LNHNV, YYDKDF (reference sequence). The V gene lost 3 bases and the J gene lost 10 bases, with 12 bases spanning the gap. The CDR3 is made up of 12 amino acids. The CDR3 reads CATSSPQGPAFF. The DNA of the CDR3 is TGTGCCACCAGCAGTCCACAGGGACCAGCTTTCTTT.

In nucleotides, the CDR3 is TGTGCCAGCAGCCCCGGACTAGCGGCCGGGGAGCTGTTTTTT. It translates to CASSPGLAAGELFF. The chain couples TRBV27 to TRBJ2-2; TRBD2 matches 10 bases. CDR3 length: 14 residues. Looked up from germline, CDR1 is MNHEY and CDR2 is SMNVEV (reference sequence). The ends lost 6 bases at V and 6 bases at J; junction bases unmatched: 4.

The genes are TRBV3-1 and TRBJ2-5, with D possibly being TRBD1 (6 bases). CDR3 length: 15 residues. Looked up from germline, CDR1 is LGHDT and CDR2 is YNNKEL (reference sequence). V was trimmed by 1 base and J by 1 base, leaving 10 bases between them. DNA for the CDR3: TGTGCCAGCAGCCAAGGTGGGGGCAGCCAAGAGACCCAGTACTTC. This gives the protein CASSQGGGSQETQYF.

This chain joins TRBV4-1 and TRBJ1-6; 10 bases are shared with TRBD1. The CDR3 loop spans 13 amino acids. With 4 bases clipped from V and 12 bases from J, the junction kept 3 bases outside the gene matches. The germline gives CDR1 MGHRA, CDR2 YSYEKL. The DNA for the CDR3 is TGCGCCAGCAGCCCGGGACAGGGGTTACCCCTCCACTTT. This sequence encodes CASSPGQGLPLHF.

The CDR3 spells CASSFSQRGEVFETQYF. The CDR3 nucleotides read TGTGCCAGCAGCTTTTCACAGCGGGGGGAAGTCTTTGAGACCCAGTACTTC. V and J are TRBV5-6 and TRBJ2-5; TRBD2 agrees at 9 bases. V shed 2 bases and J 5 bases; nucleotides not matched to a gene: 13. From germline, CDR1 is SGHDT and CDR2 YYEEEE. The CDR3 has 17 amino acids.

The CDR3 is CASSDLFGGSSYEQYF. CDR3 DNA sequence: TGTGCCAGCAGTGATCTCTTTGGAGGCAGCTCCTACGAGCAGTACTTC. The chain carries TRBV2 and TRBJ2-7, with TRBD2 as a possible D gene (5 bases). CDR3 length: 16 amino acids. Trimming removed 3 bases at V and 0 bases at J, with 15 bases between. Germline V gives CDR1 SNHLY, CDR2 FYNNEI.

The V and J genes are TRBV7-8 and TRBJ2-6, with TRBD2 as a possible D gene (7 bases). Trimming shortened V by 5 bases and J by 0 bases, and 17 bases separated the two germline ends. Germline CDR1 reads SGHVS; CDR2 reads FQNEAQ. CDR3 length equals 18 residues. Here the CDR3 DNA reads TGTGCCAGCAGCCGGGGGGCAACCCCCTTCTCTGGGGCCAACGTCCTGACTTTC. Its protein product is CASSRGATPFSGANVLTF.

The chain combines TRBV7-9 with TRBJ2-7, with 7 bases aligning to TRBD1. There are 16 residues in the CDR3. The V gene end was trimmed by 2 bases and the J gene end by 5 bases; junction bases not matched to a gene: 12. Germline assignment: CDR1 SEHNR and CDR2 FQNEAQ (reference sequence). The CDR3 DNA reads TGTGCCAGCAGCTTAAGTCGGACAGGCATTGTGGACGAGCAGTACTTC. This codes for CASSLSRTGIVDEQYF. Using reference TRBV7-9 and TRBJ2-7 for the parts outside the CDR3, the full variable domain is DTGVSQNPRHKITKRGQNVTFRCDPISEHNRLYWYRQTLGQGPEFLTYFQNEAQLEKSRLLSDRFSAERPKGSFSTLEIQRTEQGDSAMYLCASSLSRTGIVDEQYFGPGTRLTVT.

The CDR3 DNA sequence: TGTGCCAGCAGCATCGACCCCCCGGCCTATGGCTACACCTTC. Protein: CASSIDPPAYGYTF. V usage is TRBV5-4 and J usage is TRBJ1-2; D gene uncertain. The CDR3 spans 14 residues. Germline CDR1 is SGHNT and CDR2 is YYREEE (reference sequence). With 4 bases removed from V and 4 bases from J, the gap between germline ends came to 14 bases.